Shown below are 20 T cell receptor beta chains from a single sample sequenced in a study of shared T cell receptors in the human thymus. The method was immunoSEQ multiplex PCR; TCRdb's version includes in-frame clones alone and lacks a portion of them. The table includes 650,000 to 950,000 clones, approximately 85% detected once. This same sample was also taken into another study, of human thymus T cells.

The source material was thymocytes. The origin of the receptors is a girl less than two years old with a congenital heart defect.

The V gene is TRBV6-5, the J gene TRBJ2-5, with 11 bases aligning to TRBD2. V shed 0 bases, J shed 1 base, and the junction held 1 base outside the gene matches. Per the germline V gene, CDR1 is MNHEY and CDR2 is SVGAGI. The CDR3 sequence is 16 residues long. The CDR3 sequence is CASSYSTSGAQETQYF. In DNA, the CDR3 is TGTGCCAGCAGTTACTCGACTAGCGGGGCCCAAGAGACCCAGTACTTC.

The V gene is TRBV2, the J gene TRBJ2-2; a weak D match, TRBD1 (6 bases). This CDR3 is 10 amino acids long. Trimming stripped 6 bases from V and 14 bases from J, with 10 bases between. Germline V lookup: CDR1 SNHLY, CDR2 FYNNEI. The CDR3: CASRQGNLFF. For the CDR3, the DNA is TGTGCCAGCAGACAGGGTAACCTGTTTTTT.

The chain combines TRBV5-5 with TRBJ2-7; D is perhaps TRBD1 (6 bases). Trimming took off 1 base at V and 3 bases at J, with 11 bases between the two ends. Germline V gene lookup returns CDR1 SGHKS and CDR2 YYEKEE (reference sequence). The length of the CDR3 is 14 residues. In DNA, the CDR3 is TGTGCCAGCAGCTTGCCAGGGGCGGACTACGAGCAGTACTTC. Its protein is CASSLPGADYEQYF. The full variable domain, with the rest looked up from reference TRBV5-5 and TRBJ2-7, is DAGVTQSPTHLIKTRGQQVTLRCSPISGHKSVSWYQQVLGQGPQFIFQYYEKEERGRGNFPDRFSARQFPNYSSELNVNALLLGDSALYLCASSLPGADYEQYFGPGTRLTVT.

The chain couples TRBV27 to TRBJ1-1; no clear D gene. Looked up from germline, CDR1 is MNHEY and CDR2 is SMNVEV (reference sequence). This CDR3 has 15 residues. Trimming stripped 6 bases from V and 3 bases from J, with 17 bases between. CDR3 DNA sequence: TGTGCCAGCAGGCGTGGGTTTTACGGGGACACTGAAGCTTTCTTT. Translation gives CASRRGFYGDTEAFF.

The genes are TRBV5-1 and TRBJ2-7; TRBD2 aligns across 7 bases. The V and J ends lost 1 base and 2 bases, in that order; junction bases with no gene match: 21. CDR3 length equals 20 residues. Per germline, CDR1 SGHRS and CDR2 YFSETQ. The CDR3 loop reads CASSLISAPSGAYQTYEQYF. In DNA, the CDR3 is TGCGCCAGCAGCTTGATATCAGCCCCCAGCGGGGCATACCAAACCTACGAGCAGTACTTC.

The V gene is TRBV6-5, the J gene TRBJ1-6; 7 positions match TRBD1. Germline values: CDR1 MNHEY, CDR2 SVGAGI. This CDR3 region has 15 residues. V was pared by 4 bases and J by 9 bases, with 9 bases of the junction left unmatched. CDR3 bases: TGTGCCAGCAGTTCGCCACAGGGGTTGGGTTCACCCCTCCACTTT. Encoded protein: CASSSPQGLGSPLHF.

The chain couples TRBV19 to TRBJ1-1, with 7 bases aligning to TRBD1. This CDR3 comprises 19 residues. From germline, CDR1 is LNHDA and CDR2 SQIVND (reference sequence). After removal of 3 bases from V and 0 bases from J, the junction contained 16 bases not matched to a gene. The chain's CDR3 is CASSMGQRLTVFMNTEAFF. CDR3 in DNA: TGTGCCAGTAGTATGGGACAGCGACTCACCGTATTCATGAACACTGAAGCTTTCTTT.

This chain links TRBV5-4 with TRBJ1-1; D uncertain. The CDR3 is made up of 13 amino acids. V was trimmed by 4 bases and J by 5 bases, leaving 12 bases between them. Per the germline V gene, CDR1 is SGHNT and CDR2 is YYREEE (reference sequence). CDR3 loop: CASSAGRLTEAFF. In DNA, the CDR3 is TGTGCCAGCAGCGCGGGGAGGCTAACTGAAGCTTTCTTT. Supplemented by reference TRBV5-4 and TRBJ1-1, the full variable domain reads ETGVTQSPTHLIKTRGQQVTLRCSSQSGHNTVSWYQQALGQGPQFIFQYYREEENGRGNFPPRFSGLQFPNYSSELNVNALELDDSALYLCASSAGRLTEAFFGQGTRLTVV.

This sequence joins TRBV12-5 and TRBJ1-3, with 11 nucleotides matching TRBD1. CDR1 is LGHNT and CDR2 is FRNRAP in the germline V gene. The J segment lost 0 bases and the V segment lost 2 bases, leaving 21 bases of the junction unmatched. This CDR3 contains 23 residues. CDR3 amino acids: CASGLPMTGTGGPNLLSGNTIYF. CDR3 nucleotide sequence: TGTGCTAGTGGTTTGCCAATGACCGGGACAGGGGGTCCCAACTTACTCTCTGGAAACACCATATATTTT.

The V call is TRBV7-3, the J call TRBJ2-6; D uncertain. Germline V gene lookup returns CDR1 SGHTA and CDR2 FQGTGA. The V end was cut by 5 bases, the J end by 0 bases, with 8 bases between. The CDR3 runs to 15 residues. The CDR3 bases are TGTGCCAGCAGCCCACACCCCTCTGGGGCCAACGTCCTGACTTTC. This gives the protein CASSPHPSGANVLTF.

This rearrangement joins TRBV6-5 to TRBJ1-6; D call uncertain. V lost 2 bases, J lost 9 bases, and 8 bases lay in between. This CDR3 has 13 amino acids. Germline assignment: CDR1 MNHEY and CDR2 SVGAGI. The CDR3 loop is CASSYREISPLHF. The CDR3 DNA sequence: TGTGCCAGCAGTTACAGGGAGATTTCACCCCTCCACTTT.

The chain employs TRBV29-1 and TRBJ1-2, with TRBD1 as a possible D gene (5 bases). Germline V gives CDR1 SQVTM, CDR2 ANQGSEA. The CDR3 covers 11 residues. Trimming took 4 bases from V and 7 from J, leaving 10 bases between them. The CDR3 sequence: CSVVRVGGYTF. DNA of the CDR3: TGCAGCGTTGTCAGGGTAGGTGGCTACACCTTC.

The chain uses TRBV10-3 and TRBJ1-2; 8 bases are a match to TRBD1. The length of the CDR3 is 13 residues. Germline V lookup: CDR1 ENHRY, CDR2 SYGVKD. The V and J ends lost 6 bases and 2 bases, in that order; junction bases with no gene match: 2. CDR3 nucleotide sequence: TGTGCCATCAGCGGACAGGGAAACTATGGCTACACCTTC. Amino acid sequence: CAISGQGNYGYTF.

About this clone: At the DNA level, this CDR3 is encoded by other sequences in the same sample as well. J is TRBJ1-2 and V is TRBV19, with TRBD1 matching 7 bases. The ends lost 6 bases at V and 2 bases at J; junction bases unmatched: 9. This CDR3 is built from 15 residues. The germline gives CDR1 LNHDA, CDR2 SQIVND (reference sequence). CDR3 loop: CASSVTGDRNYGYTF. The CDR3 nucleotides are TGTGCCAGTAGCGTGACCGGGGACAGAAACTATGGCTACACCTTC.

V is TRBV6-6 and J is TRBJ1-2, with 8 bases that match TRBD1. The CDR3 extends over 14 amino acids. Germline loops: CDR1 MNHNY, CDR2 SVGAGI (reference sequence). The V gene end was trimmed by 5 bases and the J gene end by 2 bases; junction bases not matched to a gene: 4. The DNA for the CDR3 is TGTGCCAGCAGTGCAGGGGGCCGGAACTATGGCTACACCTTC. It translates to CASSAGGRNYGYTF.

The chain couples TRBV21-1 to TRBJ1-2. TRBV21-1 is shown as a pseudogene. The CDR3 spans 14 residues. The DNA for the CDR3 is TGTGCCAGCAGCAAAGTTCGGAGAAGCTATGGCTACACCTTC. It yields the protein CASSKVRRSYGYTF.

The chain has TRBV7-3 and TRBJ2-3; 7 bases are a match to TRBD2. CDR1 SGHTA and CDR2 FQGTGA come from the germline V gene. The junction had 3 bases not matched to a gene; V was cut back by 2 bases and J by 4 bases. The CDR3 is made up of 14 amino acids. CDR3 sequence reads: CASSLAGVSDTQYF. Here the CDR3 DNA reads TGTGCCAGCAGCTTAGCGGGGGTTTCAGATACGCAGTATTTT.

The chain employs TRBV7-6 and TRBJ2-7; D remains ambiguous. The germline gives CDR1 SGHVS, CDR2 FNYEAQ. Trimming stripped 1 base from V and 0 bases from J, with 10 bases between. The length of the CDR3 is 15 residues. The CDR3 loop reads CASSLDDNSSYEQYF. The CDR3 nucleotides read TGTGCCAGCAGCTTAGACGATAATAGCTCCTACGAGCAGTACTTC. The full variable domain, completed using reference TRBV7-6 and TRBJ2-7, is GAGVSQSPRYKVTKRGQDVALRCDPISGHVSLYWYRQALGQGPEFLTYFNYEAQQDKSGLPNDRFSAERPEGSISTLTIQRTEQRDSAMYRCASSLDDNSSYEQYFGPGTRLTVT.

This clone appeared once. V gene TRBV4-3 combines with J gene TRBJ1-1; 9 bases line up with TRBD1. The CDR3 is made up of 16 amino acids. Germline V lookup: CDR1 LGHNA, CDR2 YSLEER. V lost 1 base to trimming and J lost 5 bases; unmatched junction nucleotides: 8. CDR3 sequence (DNA): TGCGCCAGCAGCCAAGCTCGGGACAGGGTGGGAACTGAAGCTTTCTTT. As protein: CASSQARDRVGTEAFF.

The rearrangement links TRBV7-2 to TRBJ2-7; D remains ambiguous. V was trimmed by 0 bases and J by 2 bases, leaving 11 bases between them. Germline CDR1 and CDR2: SGHTA and FQGNSA. The CDR3 is made up of 15 amino acids. The CDR3 DNA is TGTGCCAGCAGCTTAGCGCGGTTGGTAACCTACGAGCAGTACTTC. It encodes CASSLARLVTYEQYF.